These T cell receptor beta chains were read from a single sample in a study of blood T cell repertoires in COVID-19. Clones were sequenced by immunoSEQ multiplex PCR, and TCRdb holds only the in-frame ones, with some missing. Of 250,000 to 400,000 clones in the sample, around 88% were seen once. Sequenced: peripheral blood. These TCRs come from a woman aged 25 to 39 with COVID-19, enrolled during active disease. Each CDR3 is given with its conserved first and last residue. Fields, in order: CDR3 protein, V gene, J gene.

CDR3 protein: CASSPDRESYGYTF; V gene: TRBV4-1; J gene: TRBJ1-2
CDR3 protein: CASLGGRTEAFF; V gene: TRBV28; J gene: TRBJ1-1
CDR3 protein: CASSSGQGNYLSF; V gene: TRBV7-7; J gene: TRBJ1-2
CDR3 protein: CASSLWSSAYNEQFF; V gene: TRBV28; J gene: TRBJ2-1
CDR3 protein: CASRTSRGLGGYTF; V gene: TRBV6-5; J gene: TRBJ1-2
CDR3 protein: CASSLQTGGYGNTIYF; V gene: TRBV7-8; J gene: TRBJ1-3
CDR3 protein: CASSRRWGLAGAGEQYF; V gene: TRBV14; J gene: TRBJ2-7
CDR3 protein: CASSYSQGSNVLTF; V gene: TRBV6-5; J gene: TRBJ2-6
CDR3 protein: CSAAPQGMNTEAFF; V gene: TRBV29-1; J gene: TRBJ1-1
CDR3 protein: CASSILGRTGNTIYF; V gene: TRBV19; J gene: TRBJ1-3
CDR3 protein: CASSQGTGNSPLHF; V gene: TRBV3-1/TRBV3-2; J gene: TRBJ1-6
CDR3 protein: CASSLYRTGSEKLFF; V gene: TRBV27; J gene: TRBJ1-4
CDR3 protein: CASSEYNRGKAFF; V gene: TRBV25-1; J gene: TRBJ1-1
CDR3 protein: CASSLRESSYNEQFF; V gene: TRBV7-9; J gene: TRBJ2-1
CDR3 protein: CASSLRRGEKLFF; V gene: TRBV14; J gene: TRBJ1-4
CDR3 protein: CASSPAGDQPQHF; V gene: TRBV27; J gene: TRBJ1-5
CDR3 protein: CASSFAENTEAFF; V gene: TRBV7-6; J gene: TRBJ1-1
CDR3 protein: CASSHLRGLRAFF; V gene: TRBV14; J gene: TRBJ1-1
CDR3 protein: CASSTETATYGYTF; V gene: TRBV9; J gene: TRBJ1-2
CDR3 protein: CASSFGVEQFF; V gene: TRBV9; J gene: TRBJ2-1
CDR3 protein: CASSQGGGGSTLSGNTIYF; V gene: TRBV3-1/TRBV3-2; J gene: TRBJ1-3
CDR3 protein: CASSEAQGTSEAFF; V gene: TRBV2; J gene: TRBJ1-1
CDR3 protein: CASSFGTGLSSGNTIYF; V gene: TRBV5-6; J gene: TRBJ1-3
CDR3 protein: CASSHGASSGNTIYF; V gene: TRBV7-2; J gene: TRBJ1-3
CDR3 protein: CASSEDRRETQYF; V gene: TRBV2; J gene: TRBJ2-5
CDR3 protein: CASSERGGGYNEQFF; V gene: TRBV2; J gene: TRBJ2-1
CDR3 protein: CASSFRPVYTGELFF; V gene: TRBV7-9; J gene: TRBJ2-2
CDR3 protein: CASSIGPNSYNEQFF; V gene: TRBV19; J gene: TRBJ2-1
CDR3 protein: CASSGELNYGYTF; V gene: TRBV5-4; J gene: TRBJ1-2
CDR3 protein: CASARRNRDNSPLHF; V gene: TRBV11-2; J gene: TRBJ1-6
CDR3 protein: CASSQGRGVEQFF; V gene: TRBV4-1; J gene: TRBJ2-1
CDR3 protein: CAISETESNQPQHF; V gene: TRBV10-3; J gene: TRBJ1-5
CDR3 protein: CASSSAEVGPQHF; V gene: TRBV6-2/TRBV6-3; J gene: TRBJ1-5
CDR3 protein: CASSSLGRANYGYTF; V gene: TRBV5-5; J gene: TRBJ1-2
CDR3 protein: CASSQATGVGNTIYF; V gene: TRBV4-1; J gene: TRBJ1-3